This T cell receptor (beta chain) was recovered during a study of T-cell reconstitution after alpha-beta-depleted transplantation in children. The CDR3 extends over 14 amino acids. The V end lost 6 bases, the J end lost 1 base, and 12 bases lay between the germline ends. Germline V lookup: CDR1 SQVTM, CDR2 ANQGSEA. Unique molecular identifiers tagged the TCRbeta library. TCRdb analysed the PCR reads with MiXCR anew, one entry per CDR3 protein. Of about 980,000 distinct CDR3 sequences listed, about 31% were seen once; the top ten hold about 28%. The input for sequencing was PBMCs, mostly from graft donor cells, taken 360 days after TCRalphabeta/CD19-depleted stem cell transplant. The chain uses TRBV29-1 and TRBJ2-2; D is perhaps TRBD2 (5 bases). The origin of this receptor is a boy less than two years old who had a stem cell transplant for SCID, so the T cells may come from the graft donor. This chain's CDR3 is CSVLERMNTGELFF. The CDR3 DNA follows: TGCAGCGTATTAGAGCGGATGAACACCGGGGAGCTGTTTTTT.